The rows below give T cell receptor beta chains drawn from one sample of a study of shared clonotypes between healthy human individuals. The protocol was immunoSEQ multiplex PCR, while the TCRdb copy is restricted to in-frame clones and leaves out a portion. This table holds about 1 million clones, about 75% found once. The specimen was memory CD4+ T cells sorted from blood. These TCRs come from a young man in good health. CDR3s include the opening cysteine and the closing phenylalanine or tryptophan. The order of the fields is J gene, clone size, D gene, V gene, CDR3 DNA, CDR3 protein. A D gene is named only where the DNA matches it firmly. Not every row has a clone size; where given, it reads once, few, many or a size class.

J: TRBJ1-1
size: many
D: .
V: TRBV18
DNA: TGTGCCAGCTCCCCGGCCGGGGACACTGAAGCTTTCTTT
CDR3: CASSPAGDTEAFF

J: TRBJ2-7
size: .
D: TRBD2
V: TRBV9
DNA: TGTGCCAGCAGCGTAGCTACCCTAGCGGGAGAGGCCTACGAGCAGTACTTC
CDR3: CASSVATLAGEAYEQYF

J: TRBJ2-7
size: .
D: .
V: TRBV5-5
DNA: TGTGCCAGCATCCCCCTACAGAACTACGAGCAGTACTTC
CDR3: CASIPLQNYEQYF

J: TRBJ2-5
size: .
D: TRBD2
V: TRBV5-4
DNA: TGTGCCAGCAGATTAGCGGGGTCACAAGAGACCCAGTACTTC
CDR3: CASRLAGSQETQYF

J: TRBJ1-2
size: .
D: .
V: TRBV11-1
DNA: TGTGCCAGCAGCTTCGGGGGTAACTATGGCTACACCTTC
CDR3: CASSFGGNYGYTF

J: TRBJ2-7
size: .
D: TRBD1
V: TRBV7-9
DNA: TGTGCCAGCAGCTTAGCGGTGAGAACAGGGGGATTGGGGTCCTACGAGCAGTACTTC
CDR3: CASSLAVRTGGLGSYEQYF

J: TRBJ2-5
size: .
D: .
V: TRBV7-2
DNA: TGTGCCAGCAGCCTTCGGGCGACCCAGTACTTC
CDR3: CASSLRATQYF

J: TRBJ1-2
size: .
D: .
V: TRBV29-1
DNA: TGCAGCGTTGTTCGGGCTAACTATGGCTACACCTTC
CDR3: CSVVRANYGYTF

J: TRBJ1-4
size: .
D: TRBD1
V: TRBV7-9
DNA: TGTGCCAGCAGCTTTGGGACAGCATATAATGAAAAACTGTTTTTT
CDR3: CASSFGTAYNEKLFF

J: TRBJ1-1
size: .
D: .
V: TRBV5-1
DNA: TGCGCCAGCAGCTTGGAGGTGGTACCCACTGAAGCTTTCTTT
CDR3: CASSLEVVPTEAFF

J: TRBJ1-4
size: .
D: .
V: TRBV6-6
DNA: TGTGCCAGCAGTTATGGACAGAGTATCGAAAAACTGTTTTTT
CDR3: CASSYGQSIEKLFF

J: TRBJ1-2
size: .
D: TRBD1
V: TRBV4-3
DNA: TGCGCCAGCAGCCAAGAGAACAGGGGAGGAAGGGGCTACACCTTC
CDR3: CASSQENRGGRGYTF

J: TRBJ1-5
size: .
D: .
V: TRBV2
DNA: TGTGCCAGCAGTGTGGGGTTATGGGATCAGCCCCAGCATTTT
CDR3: CASSVGLWDQPQHF

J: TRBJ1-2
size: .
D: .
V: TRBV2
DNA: TGTGCCAGCACCCTGACGGAAAACTATGGCTACACCTTC
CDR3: CASTLTENYGYTF

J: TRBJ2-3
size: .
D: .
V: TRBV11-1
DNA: TGTGCCAGCAGTAAAAGTACAGATACGCAGTATTTT
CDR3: CASSKSTDTQYF

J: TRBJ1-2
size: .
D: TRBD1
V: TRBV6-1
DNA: TGTGCCAGCAGTACGGGACAGGGGAACTATGGCTACACCTTC
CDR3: CASSTGQGNYGYTF

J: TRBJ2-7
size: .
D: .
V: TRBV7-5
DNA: TGTGCCAGATCTCTCGGACTAGCTCCCTACGAGCAGTACTTC
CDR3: CARSLGLAPYEQYF

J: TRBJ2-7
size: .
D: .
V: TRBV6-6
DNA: TGTGCCAGCGTAAGTCTCTCCTACGAGCAGTACTTC
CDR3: CASVSLSYEQYF

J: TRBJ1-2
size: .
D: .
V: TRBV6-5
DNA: TGTGCCAGCAGTTACTCGAGTTGGGAAAGGGGCTACACCTTC
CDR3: CASSYSSWERGYTF

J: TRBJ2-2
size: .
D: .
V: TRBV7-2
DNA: TGTGCCAGCAACTTACGGGGCAGTGGCGGCACCGGGGAGCTGTTTTTT
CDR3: CASNLRGSGGTGELFF

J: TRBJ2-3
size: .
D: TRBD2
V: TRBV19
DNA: TGTGCCACCCCCTTTGGGGGGAGGGCCCCAGATACGCAGTATTTT
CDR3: CATPFGGRAPDTQYF

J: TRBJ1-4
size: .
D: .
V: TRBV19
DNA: TGTGCCAGTAGTATTTTCGAAGACTGGAATGAAAAACTGTTTTTT
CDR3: CASSIFEDWNEKLFF

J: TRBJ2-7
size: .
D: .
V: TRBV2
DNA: TGTGCCAGCAGTCGGACTGGATACGAGCAGTACTTC
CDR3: CASSRTGYEQYF

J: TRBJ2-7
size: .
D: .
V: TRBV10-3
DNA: TGTGCCATCAGCGCGCGGGACACTTACGAGCAGTACTTC
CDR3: CAISARDTYEQYF

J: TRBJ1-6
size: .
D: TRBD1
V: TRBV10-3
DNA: TGTGCCATCAGTGATGAGGCAGGGGGAGGATATAATTCACCCCTCCACTTT
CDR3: CAISDEAGGGYNSPLHF

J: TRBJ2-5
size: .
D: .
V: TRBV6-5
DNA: TGTGCCAGCAGTTACGGAGGACCCGGAAGGGCCCAGTACTTC
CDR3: CASSYGGPGRAQYF

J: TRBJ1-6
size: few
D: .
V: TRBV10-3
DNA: TGTGCCATCAGTGGGTTGGAGTATAATTCACCCCTCCACTTT
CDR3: CAISGLEYNSPLHF